Detailed here is one T cell receptor (beta chain). The method was immunoSEQ multiplex PCR; TCRdb's version includes in-frame clones alone and lacks a portion of them. The repertoire holds roughly 100,000 clones, with about 90% as singletons. The ends lost 2 bases at V and 4 bases at J; junction bases unmatched: 7. CDR3 length: 15 amino acids. CDR1 and CDR2 from the germline V gene are LNHDA and SQIVND (reference sequence). The sample originates from a study of blood T cell repertoires in COVID-19. The chain recombines TRBV19 with TRBJ2-7; TRBD1 matches 8 bases. Sequencing was done on a sample of peripheral blood. This TCR was recovered from a human donor in a cohort sampled during active COVID-19. Here the CDR3 reads CASSILQGARYEQYF. CDR3 sequence (DNA): TGTGCCAGTAGTATACTCCAGGGGGCAAGGTACGAGCAGTACTTC.